This T cell receptor (beta chain) was recovered during a study of CD8 T cells in ankylosing spondylitis. TCRdb reprocessed the 5' RACE reads with MiXCR, giving one entry per CDR3 protein. The table shows 250,000 to 400,000 distinct CDR3 sequences, with 11% occurring only once. Trimming left V 6 bases short and J 4 bases short, with 11 bases between. CDR1 is DFQATT, CDR2 SNEGSKA, per germline (reference sequence). This CDR3 spans 12 amino acids. This clonotype appeared many times. The sequenced sample consisted of blood, either unsorted or a sorted T cell fraction (not recorded which). This clonotype was obtained from a female donor with ankylosing spondylitis or in good health (not recorded which). The genes are TRBV20-1 and TRBJ2-3; no clear D gene. CDR3 protein: CSATDASDTQYF. As DNA, the CDR3 is TGCAGTGCCACGGACGCGTCAGATACGCAGTATTTT.